This TCR beta chain was obtained from a study of CD8 T cells in ankylosing spondylitis (dated by TCRdb to the late 2010s). As for the study more broadly: The study set out to find disease-linked TCR variants by profiling T cell receptor beta repertoires in ankylosing spondylitis patients and healthy donors. The full study cohort was made up of about two dozen ankylosing spondylitis patients and roughly 98 healthy donors. Samples of peripheral blood were taken, and for ankylosing spondylitis patients, synovial fluid was collected as well. Results and caveats for the whole study, not just this receptor: Significant enrichment of the disease-linked clones was reported in matched synovial fluid samples from ankylosing spondylitis patients. Some motif variants were previously reported in synovial fluid and blood of reactive arthritis patients, suggesting common disease-initiation mechanisms. A TCR beta motif of eight highly homologous amino acid variants appeared characteristic of blood from ankylosing spondylitis patients. The disease-linked clones showed a CD8+ phenotype and occurred at relatively low frequencies in peripheral blood.

The CDR3 starts with the cysteine, ends with the phenylalanine, and has 15 residues. CDR3 DNA only is kept here, 45 bases in frame from base 1. V lost 3 bases and J lost 8 bases, and the count of bases not matched to a germline gene is 11. The sample was run on an Illumina HiSeq 2500. TCR beta libraries were prepared by quantitative 5'-RACE with molecular barcodes. Per the original workflow: A new computational method based on a probabilistic model of VDJ rearrangement was used to identify disease-linked TCR variants. TCRdb trimmed the raw reads at Q25, called clones with MiXCR and kept productive beta chains. Rows with a matching CDR3 protein are joined into one entry that keeps the most common DNA and genes. These V and J calls are TCRdb output, not the study's own analysis. In this sample the table shows more than 250,000 distinct CDR3 sequences, roughly 11% of which occur a single time. In total, the top ten clones hold around 8.4% of the sample.

Worth noting for this clonotype: Which antigen it targets is not known. The record has no base qualities; no much larger clone is one base away.

This clonotype originated in a female donor with ankylosing spondylitis or in good health (not recorded which). Sequencing was performed on blood, either unsorted or a sorted T cell fraction (not recorded which). The V gene is TRBV12-3 or TRBV12-4 and the J gene is TRBJ1-2; TRBD1 lines up with 8 middle nucleotides. CDR3 loop: CASSFGQGGIRGYTF. The nucleotides are TGTGCCAGCAGTTTCGGACAGGGCGGCATTCGCGGCTACACCTTC.